Listed here is a single T cell receptor (beta chain). Its antigen is currently unknown. The CDR3 has 16 amino acids. After removal of 3 bases from V and 5 bases from J, the junction contained 9 bases not matched to a gene. Germline V gives CDR1 SGDLS, CDR2 YYNGEE. This sample is drawn from a study of cytomegalovirus exposure and HLA in healthy donors. Researchers ran the PCR with 60 Vbeta and 13 Jbeta primers. Only in-frame clones appear in the TCRdb table, and some are missing; sequencing was by immunoSEQ multiplex PCR. The sample holds 150,000 to 200,000 clones, about three quarters seen once. Regarding the study as a whole: Some TCR beta chains (roughly 160 of them) were listed as cytomegalovirus-associated.

The sequenced sample consisted of PBMCs. The chain uses TRBV9 and TRBJ2-1; the match to TRBD2 covers 9 bases. The receptor's source is a middle-aged woman in good health and CMV-seropositive. CDR3 sequence (DNA): TGTGCCAGCAGCGCCCTCGGCGGGGGGGCAAACAATGAGCAGTTCTTC. Residues: CASSALGGGANNEQFF.